This T cell receptor beta chain was found in a study of identical twins. The CDR3 sequence is 15 residues long. V lost 6 bases to trimming and J lost 2 bases; unmatched junction nucleotides: 8. Germline V CDR1 and CDR2: SGHVS, FNYEAQ. Study-wide findings and caveats: Models underpredicted monozygotic twin sharing of out-of-frame TCR alpha. Conclusions were drawn cross-sectionally by statistical analysis, without following the same donors.

With respect to this clonotype: Antigen unknown.

TCRdb re-derived calls from the 5' RACE reads in MiXCR, one entry per CDR3 protein. The sample holds approximately 700,000 distinct CDR3 sequences, approximately 18% seen once. The sample was also linked to a second study, of T cells expressing NK-cell markers.

Specimen: PBMCs. The chain has TRBV7-6 and TRBJ2-3; 7 positions match TRBD2. The source is a woman younger than 30 in good health. CDR3 coding DNA: TGTGCCAGCAGTTTCCGTAGCGGGCCCACAGATACGCAGTATTTT. It translates to CASSFRSGPTDTQYF.